These T cell receptor beta chains were read from a single sample in a study of OX40 agonist ivuxolimab in advanced cancers. Data came from immunoSEQ multiplex PCR; TCRdb stores just in-frame clones and leaves some out. Among 35,000 to 45,000 clones, approximately 80% were seen once, and the ten largest hold 2.5% to 3%. The specimen comprised CD4+ or CD8+ T cells sorted from blood, sampled in a trial of the OX40 agonist ivuxolimab. Every receptor here comes from an adult with an advanced solid tumor such as melanoma, head and neck, liver or kidney cancer. Both conserved end residues are part of each CDR3.

TRBV27	CASSFSPGGNTIYF
TRBV6-5	CASSYRQGALPQHF
TRBV12-5	CASGLGVGQYF
TRBV6-1	CASSVSGTGTYEQYF
TRBV27	CASHPIGTSGRSADTQYF
TRBV19	CASSHPQGAIYEQYF
TRBV7-2	CASSLDYRRDEQFF
TRBV19	CASSFIRRDQPQHF
TRBV6-6	CASSYRETQYF
TRBV30	CAWRQNSPLHF
TRBV7-3	CASSSQGGTEAFF
TRBV28	CASSLGPTGKGTDTQYF
TRBV11-3	CASSSTREQYF
TRBV27	CASRPSTIHLYGYTF
TRBV30	CAWSLGLISTDTQYF
TRBV30	CAWSVLNTEAFF
TRBV19	CASSPSSSLGAYEQYF
TRBV19	CASSILAGGTGELFF
TRBV28	CASSTGAAEQYF
TRBV19	CASSVQRYNEQFF
TRBV27	CASSRVGYSYNEQFF
TRBV29-1	CSFDRGYGYTF
TRBV5-5	CASSMEIGGYTF
TRBV5-4	CASRSGQGRNEQFF
TRBV28	CASSSLTSQRYEQYF
TRBV10-1	CASSDSKTMNTEAFF
TRBV10-3	CAMGGGSSYEQYF
TRBV7-2	CASSSGTGFYEQYF
TRBV18	CASSPAANTGELFF
TRBV30	CAWEVTGTIQYF
TRBV7-2	CASSLTDLNTEAFF
TRBV28	CASSSAKASYNQPQHF
TRBV18	CASSPNLAGGNYEQYF
TRBV25-1	CASSEYLAGYSNEQFF
TRBV7-2	CASSRGQSLGEQYF